This T cell receptor (beta chain) was sequenced during a study of cytomegalovirus exposure and HLA in healthy donors. CDR1 and CDR2 (germline): SGHDT, YYEEEE. The V segment lost 6 bases and the J segment 6 bases; nucleotides outside the gene matches: 14. The CDR3 covers 15 residues. PCR involved 60 Vbeta and 13 Jbeta primers. TCRdb's table, derived via immunoSEQ multiplex PCR, lists solely in-frame clones and lacks some. The repertoire includes approximately 90,000 clones, around four fifths of them detected once, and around 5.3% sits in the top ten. The chain links TRBV5-6 to TRBJ1-2, with TRBD1 matching 7 bases. The TCR sequence derives from a woman aged 40-49 years in good health and CMV-seronegative. Sample: PBMCs. The chain's CDR3 is CASIKPGQHTNGYTF. In DNA, the CDR3 is TGTGCCAGCATAAAGCCGGGACAGCATACGAATGGCTACACCTTC.